Below are 6 T cell receptor beta chains sequenced from a single sample in a study of T cells in Graves' hyperthyroidism and ophthalmopathy. What was amplified from RNA transcripts were TCR beta CDR3 regions. Carried out on the TCR CDR3, a first-round RT-PCR used the HTBI primer set. One entry per CDR3 protein, called by TCRdb with MiXCR from the multiplex PCR reads. In the table there are around 350,000 distinct CDR3 sequences, about 14% of which are singletons. Sequenced: blood. Receptors originate from a woman aged 25 to 39 with Graves' ophthalmopathy.

In its sample, this clonotype was seen many times. The CDR3 nucleotides are TGTGCCAGCAGCGGTGGCATTTACAATGAGCAGTTCTTC. This codes for CASSGGIYNEQFF. The chain recombines TRBV9 with TRBJ2-1; D is uncertain. The CDR3 sequence is 13 residues long. From germline, CDR1 is SGDLS and CDR2 YYNGEE. V was trimmed by 3 bases and J by 4 bases, leaving 8 bases between them.

This clonotype appeared many times. The chain combines TRBV14 with TRBJ1-1; D gene unclear. The germline gives CDR1 SGHDN, CDR2 FVKESK. V was clipped by 3 bases and J by 3 bases, with 8 bases between them. This CDR3 has 13 residues. In nucleotides, the CDR3 is TGTGCCAGCAGCCATGGCGTTGACACTGAAGCTTTCTTT. Translation: CASSHGVDTEAFF.

V and J are TRBV6-1 and TRBJ2-5, with TRBD1 matching 8 bases. Per the germline V gene, CDR1 is MNHNS and CDR2 is SASEGT. V trimming: 6 bases; J trimming: 4 bases; junction bases outside the gene matches: 4. The CDR3 has 13 amino acids. The CDR3 coding sequence is TGTGCCAGCAGAAGAGGACAGGGAGAGACCCAGTACTTC. Protein sequence: CASRRGQGETQYF.

This clonotype has at least ten counts. The chain couples TRBV15 to TRBJ1-2; no firm D call. Germline-derived CDR1 and CDR2 are LNHNV and YYDKDF (reference sequence). V shed 0 bases and J shed 4 bases, with 6 bases lying between them. The CDR3 contains 13 residues. The CDR3 region has the DNA TGTGCCACCAGCAGAGATAGTCCCTATGGCTACACCTTC. It encodes CATSRDSPYGYTF.

This clonotype was picked up many times. The rearrangement joins TRBV28 to TRBJ2-7; TRBD1 might be the D (6 bases). The ends were cut back, 5 bases at V and 6 bases at J, with 11 bases in the middle. This CDR3 comprises 12 residues. Per the germline V gene, CDR1 is MDHEN and CDR2 is SYDVKM. The CDR3 here is CASSEGGAEQYF. The CDR3 region has the DNA TGTGCCAGCAGTGAAGGGGGTGCCGAGCAGTACTTC.

The V and J genes are TRBV20-1 and TRBJ2-1; no reliable D call. V was cut by 6 bases and J by 5 bases, with 14 bases left in between. CDR1 DFQATT and CDR2 SNEGSKA come from the germline V gene (reference sequence). This CDR3 has 13 amino acids. The CDR3 loop reads CSAFQRRNNEQFF. As DNA, the CDR3 is TGCAGTGCCTTCCAGCGCAGGAACAATGAGCAGTTCTTC.